These 23 T cell receptor beta chains share one sample of origin, sequenced in a study of beta chain features in type 1 diabetes. Since all of the isolated RNA was reverse transcribed, expressed TCRB transcripts were what got sequenced. Profiled with immunoSEQ multiplex PCR; TCRdb holds only in-frame clones, not every one. The sample records 300,000 or so clones, about 13% being singletons. Their target antigens are unknown. Study conclusions and caveats: Moderate but significant shortening of TCRB CDR3s was recorded in all four CD4+ subsets from Type 1 diabetes patients.

Sequencing was carried out using naive CD4+ T cells from blood. These TCRs come from a woman aged 18-35 years with type 1 diabetes.

This clone has a handful of counts. V usage is TRBV30 and J usage is TRBJ1-5; D unclear. Germline V lookup: CDR1 GTSNPN, CDR2 SVGIG (reference sequence). Trimming stripped 0 bases from V and 3 bases from J, with 6 bases between. The CDR3 sequence is 13 residues long. In DNA form, the CDR3 reads TGTGCCTGGAGTGTGAGGGCCAATCAGCCCCAGCATTTT. Encoded protein: CAWSVRANQPQHF. The complete variable domain, with remaining parts taken from reference TRBV30 and TRBJ1-5, reads SQTIHQWPATLVQPVGSPLSLECTVEGTSNPNLYWYRQAAGRGLQLLFYSVGIGQISSEVPQNLSASRPQDRQFILSSKKLLLSDSGFYLCAWSVRANQPQHFGDGTRLSIL.

V usage is TRBV11-3 and J usage is TRBJ2-5, with a possible D match to TRBD2 (6 bases). The V end lost 5 bases, the J end lost 5 bases, and 9 bases lay between the germline ends. The CDR3 spans 12 residues. The V gene's germline CDR1 is SGHNT and CDR2 YENEEA. The chain's CDR3 is CASSARGETQYF. CDR3 in DNA: TGTGCCAGCAGCGCACGGGGGGAGACCCAGTACTTC.

The gene calls are TRBV19 and TRBJ1-5; D possibly corresponds to TRBD1 (5 bases). The CDR3 covers 15 residues. Germline CDR1 is LNHDA and CDR2 is SQIVND (reference sequence). Trimming pared 7 bases from V and 3 bases from J, leaving 16 bases between. The CDR3 DNA reads TGTGCCAGTACTCCCGGGGGGGGATTCAATCAGCCCCAGCATTTT. Translated: CASTPGGGFNQPQHF.

This clone showed up just a few times. The chain joins TRBV7-8 to TRBJ2-3; 12 bases fit TRBD2. V lost 5 bases and J lost 3; bases outside the gene matches: 12. Germline V CDR1 and CDR2: SGHVS, FQNEAQ. The CDR3 is 18 amino acids. In DNA form, the CDR3 reads TGTGCCAGCAGCCCTCTAGCGGGAGGGAGGGATAGGACAGATACGCAGTATTTT. This encodes CASSPLAGGRDRTDTQYF.

This clone was seen only a few times. The chain carries TRBV11-2 and TRBJ2-6; TRBD1 matches at 8 bases. Germline CDR1 and CDR2: SGHAT and FQNNGV. The CDR3 totals 18 residues. Trimming at V came to 3 bases and at J to 0 bases, leaving 7 bases not matched to a gene. CDR3 loop: CASSLADRAFSGANVLTF. The CDR3 coding sequence is TGTGCCAGCAGCTTGGCGGACAGGGCGTTCTCTGGGGCCAACGTCCTGACTTTC.

The table lists this clone with a few counts. The CDR3 nucleotides are TGTGCCAGTAGTATAGATCGGGAACCCCAAGAGACCCAGTACTTC. It yields the protein CASSIDREPQETQYF. This chain uses TRBV19 with TRBJ2-5; a weak D match, TRBD2 (5 bases). Germline assignment: CDR1 LNHDA and CDR2 SQIVND (reference sequence). With 0 bases removed from V and 1 base from J, the gap between germline ends came to 9 bases. CDR3 size: 15 residues.

This clone was picked up a small number of times. The chain recombines TRBV7-3 with TRBJ2-2; a weak D match, TRBD2 (5 bases). Trimming removed 2 bases from V and 1 base from J, with 8 bases in between. The CDR3 covers 15 residues. Germline V gene sequence: CDR1 SGHTA, CDR2 FQGTGA. The CDR3 protein is CASSLVLGNTGELFF. CDR3 DNA: TGTGCCAGCAGCTTAGTACTAGGGAACACCGGGGAGCTGTTTTTT.

J is TRBJ1-1 and V is TRBV30, with D perhaps matching TRBD1 (6 bases). V was cut by 0 bases and J by 1 base, with 15 bases left in between. The CDR3 extends over 16 amino acids. Germline values: CDR1 GTSNPN, CDR2 SVGIG (reference sequence). The DNA of the CDR3 is TGTGCCTGGAGTGTCACCCCAGGGGCAGGGAACACTGAAGCTTTCTTT. The encoded protein is CAWSVTPGAGNTEAFF.

There are a few counts of this clone. This sequence joins TRBV7-9 and TRBJ2-7; TRBD2 might be the D (6 bases). The length of the CDR3 is 16 residues. Germline values: CDR1 SEHNR, CDR2 FQNEAQ (reference sequence). Trimming cost V 1 base and J 3 bases, with 16 bases left between them. CDR3: CASSLGRERFDYEQYF. CDR3 nucleotide sequence: TGTGCCAGCAGCTTAGGACGGGAGAGATTCGACTACGAGCAGTACTTC.

V and J are TRBV12-5 and TRBJ2-7; 7 nucleotides agree with TRBD1. The length of the CDR3 is 16 residues. Germline V gene data show CDR1 as LGHNT and CDR2 as FRNRAP. Trimming removed 4 bases from V and 2 bases from J; junction bases left unmatched: 11. The CDR3, as DNA: TGTGCTAGTGGTTCTTACACCGGGACAGACACCTACGAGCAGTACGTC. The encoded protein is CASGSYTGTDTYEQYV.

V usage is TRBV4-1 and J usage is TRBJ1-2; TRBD1 matches at 7 bases. Germline loops: CDR1 MGHRA, CDR2 YSYEKL. CDR3 length equals 14 residues. The J segment lost 4 bases and the V segment lost 2 bases, leaving 4 bases of the junction unmatched. The CDR3 reads CASSQRQGGYGYTF. CDR3 coding DNA: TGCGCCAGCAGCCAACGACAGGGAGGCTATGGCTACACCTTC.

This chain uses TRBV7-2 with TRBJ1-4; D call uncertain. The length of the CDR3 is 16 residues. Germline V gene sequence: CDR1 SGHTA, CDR2 FQGNSA. V lost 1 base and J 0 bases, leaving 9 bases between the germline ends. The CDR3: CASSLVVGATNEKLFF. CDR3 DNA: TGTGCCAGCAGCTTAGTTGTCGGTGCAACTAATGAAAAACTGTTTTTT.

This chain connects TRBV30 to TRBJ2-3; TRBD2 aligns across 13 bases. V gave up 6 bases and J gave up 2 bases; unmatched junction bases: 2. This CDR3 comprises 14 residues. Germline V gives CDR1 GTSNPN, CDR2 SVGIG (reference sequence). The CDR3 nucleotides are TGTGCCTGCGGACTAGCGGGAGTCACAGATACGCAGTATTTT. Translating it yields CACGLAGVTDTQYF.

This clone was found a few times. This chain links TRBV9 with TRBJ2-7; 13 positions match TRBD2. V trimming: 3 bases; J trimming: 7 bases; junction bases outside the gene matches: 7. This CDR3 has 15 residues. CDR1 and CDR2 (germline): SGDLS, YYNGEE. The CDR3 DNA is TGTGCCAGCAGCGCTCGGACTAGCGGGAGAGCTGAGCAGTACTTC. It specifies CASSARTSGRAEQYF.

This clone was detected a few times. V is TRBV6-5 and J is TRBJ2-7, with 8 positions matching TRBD2. The CDR3 runs 15 residues. V lost 0 bases and J lost 2; bases outside the gene matches: 3. Looked up from germline, CDR1 is MNHEY and CDR2 is SVGAGI. Here the CDR3 reads CASSYSTSEAYEQYF. CDR3 coding DNA: TGTGCCAGCAGTTACTCGACTAGCGAAGCCTACGAGCAGTACTTC.

This chain links TRBV25-1 with TRBJ2-3, with 7 bases identical to TRBD2. The ends lost 6 bases at V and 1 base at J; junction bases unmatched: 10. The CDR3 is 16 residues long. Germline assignment: CDR1 MGHDK and CDR2 SYGVNS. In DNA, the CDR3 is TGTGCCAGCAGCCACGGAAAGCGGGAACGCACAGATACGCAGTATTTT. It is translated as CASSHGKRERTDTQYF.

This clone turned up a few times. This chain joins TRBV5-1 and TRBJ1-2; 8 nucleotides line up with TRBD1. The V and J ends lost 0 bases and 7 bases, in that order; junction bases with no gene match: 11. Germline values: CDR1 SGHRS, CDR2 YFSETQ. The CDR3 consists of 16 residues. The CDR3 is CASSLGPPGQGSGYTF. The DNA of the CDR3 is TGCGCCAGCAGCTTGGGGCCCCCCGGACAGGGAAGTGGCTACACCTTC. The variable domain in full, with the rest retrieved from reference TRBV5-1 and TRBJ1-2, is KAGVTQTPRYLIKTRGQQVTLSCSPISGHRSVSWYQQTPGQGLQFLFEYFSETQRNKGNFPGRFSGRQFSNSRSEMNVSTLELGDSALYLCASSLGPPGQGSGYTFGSGTRLTVV.

This clone appeared a few times. The chain recombines TRBV27 with TRBJ2-7; D is possibly TRBD1 (5 bases). Trimming shortened V by 4 bases and J by 0 bases, and 16 bases separated the two germline ends. The CDR3 contains 16 residues. Germline CDR1 MNHEY, CDR2 SMNVEV (reference sequence). CDR3 coding DNA: TGTGCCAGCAGTTCCCTCCATGGGGCCCCCTCCTACGAGCAGTACTTC. Translation gives CASSSLHGAPSYEQYF.

The CDR3 DNA reads TGTGCCAGCAGTTACCGGGGAGACACTGAAGCTTTCTTT. Amino acids: CASSYRGDTEAFF. The rearrangement joins TRBV6-5 to TRBJ1-1; D is unclear. Germline V gene lookup returns CDR1 MNHEY and CDR2 SVGAGI. There are 13 residues in the CDR3. V was pared by 2 bases and J by 3 bases, with 7 bases between.

The J gene is TRBJ1-1, the V gene TRBV6-6; perhaps TRBD1 as D (6 bases). With 0 bases removed from V and 3 bases from J, the gap between germline ends came to 11 bases. Per germline, CDR1 MNHNY and CDR2 SVGAGI (reference sequence). The CDR3 contains 15 residues. CDR3 loop: CASSYSGRGDTEAFF. In DNA form, the CDR3 reads TGTGCCAGCAGTTACTCAGGCAGGGGAGACACTGAAGCTTTCTTT.

V gene TRBV11-2 combines with J gene TRBJ2-1; 7 bases align to TRBD2. Germline-derived CDR1 and CDR2 are SGHAT and FQNNGV. V lost 5 bases and J lost 8; bases outside the gene matches: 15. This CDR3 has 16 amino acids. The DNA of the CDR3 is TGTGCCAGCAGCCCTCATCAGCGGGATTACCCCCATGAGCAGTTCTTC. This gives the protein CASSPHQRDYPHEQFF.

This rearrangement joins TRBV5-1 to TRBJ2-2; D not resolved. The V end lost 0 bases, the J end lost 4 bases, and 10 bases lay between the germline ends. CDR1 and CDR2 (germline): SGHRS, YFSETQ. The length of the CDR3 is 15 residues. In DNA, the CDR3 is TGCGCCAGCAGCTTGGCCGAGAGTGGCACCGGGGAGCTGTTTTTT. It is translated as CASSLAESGTGELFF.

The V call is TRBV2, the J call TRBJ2-1, with 12 bases that match TRBD1. Trimming cost V 10 bases and J 7 bases; bases outside gene matches: 8. The V gene's germline CDR1 is SNHLY and CDR2 FYNNEI. The CDR3 is made up of 14 amino acids. The CDR3 sequence is CATLGQGAGNEQFF. Here the CDR3 DNA reads TGTGCCACCTTGGGACAGGGGGCTGGAAATGAGCAGTTCTTC.